Below, 14 T cell receptor beta chains from the same sample are listed, as sequenced in a study of blood T cell repertoires in COVID-19. This table comes from immunoSEQ multiplex PCR, and its TCRdb copy is limited to in-frame clones, with some not included. The sample consists of hundreds of thousands of clones, around nine tenths of them appearing once. The sequencing sample was made of peripheral blood. All receptors derive from a man in his forties with acute or convalescent COVID-19.

The chain has TRBV27 and TRBJ2-2; D ambiguous. Trimming cost V 2 bases and J 4 bases, with 14 bases left between them. The CDR3 spans 16 residues. Germline CDR1 is MNHEY and CDR2 is SMNVEV (reference sequence). The CDR3 loop is CASSLLLPRGTGELFF. CDR3 bases: TGTGCCAGCAGTTTACTCCTCCCTCGAGGCACCGGGGAGCTGTTTTTT.

The chain employs TRBV27 and TRBJ2-2, with D tentatively TRBD2 (5 bases). The V end was cut by 5 bases, the J end by 6 bases, with 10 bases between. CDR1 is MNHEY, CDR2 SMNVEV, per germline (reference sequence). CDR3 length equals 13 residues. The CDR3 nucleotides are TGTGCCAGCAGTCATAGCGAGGCCGGGGAGCTGTTTTTT. This translates into CASSHSEAGELFF.

This clone came up once. The V and J genes are TRBV13 and TRBJ2-1; tentatively, D is TRBD2 (5 bases). V was shortened by 2 bases and J by 4 bases, with 6 bases between the two germline ends. The CDR3 runs 13 residues. Looked up from germline, CDR1 is PRHDT and CDR2 is FYEKMQ (reference sequence). The chain's CDR3 is CASSLSGYNEQFF. CDR3 in DNA: TGTGCCAGCAGCTTATCGGGGTACAATGAGCAGTTCTTC. The whole variable domain, filled in from reference TRBV13 and TRBJ2-1, reads AAGVIQSPRHLIKEKRETATLKCYPIPRHDTVYWYQQGPGQDPQFLISFYEKMQSDKGSIPDRFSAQQFSDYHSELNMSSLELGDSALYFCASSLSGYNEQFFGPGTRLTVL.

The V gene is TRBV13, the J gene TRBJ2-2; TRBD2 is a possible D gene (6 bases). Germline V gene data show CDR1 as PRHDT and CDR2 as FYEKMQ (reference sequence). CDR3 length: 15 amino acids. V was pared by 2 bases and J by 5 bases, with 12 bases between. The DNA of the CDR3 is TGTGCCAGCAGCTTACTGGCCGGGGGTACCGGGGAGCTGTTTTTT. It translates to CASSLLAGGTGELFF.

The chain employs TRBV9 and TRBJ1-1, with D unclear. Trimming took off 0 bases at V and 2 bases at J, with 8 bases between the two ends. The CDR3 length is 14 residues. Germline loops: CDR1 SGDLS, CDR2 YYNGEE. CDR3 sequence reads: CASSVEPLNTEAFF. The CDR3, as DNA: TGTGCCAGCAGCGTAGAACCGCTAAACACTGAAGCTTTCTTT.

The chain has TRBV28 and TRBJ2-7, with 8 bases aligning to TRBD2. The CDR3 length is 12 residues. Trimming took 6 bases from V and 7 from J; bases not matched to a gene: 5. The germline CDR1 and CDR2 sequences are MDHEN and SYDVKM. The CDR3: CASRMAGGEQYF. The CDR3 bases are TGTGCCAGCAGAATGGCGGGGGGAGAGCAGTACTTC.

This chain links TRBV7-8 with TRBJ1-5; unclear D gene. CDR1 and CDR2 (germline): SGHVS, FQNEAQ. The CDR3 has 15 amino acids. V dropped 3 bases and J dropped 0 bases, with 9 bases sitting between them. The CDR3: CASSFSKYSNQPQHF. The CDR3 DNA follows: TGTGCCAGCAGCTTTAGTAAATATAGCAATCAGCCCCAGCATTTT.

The genes are TRBV7-9 and TRBJ2-7; 9 positions match TRBD1. The CDR3 consists of 16 residues. The junction had 10 bases not matched to a gene; V was cut back by 6 bases and J by 1 base. Germline V CDR1 and CDR2: SEHNR, FQNEAQ (reference sequence). The CDR3 DNA follows: TGTGCCAGCAGGCCCTCGGTCGGGACAGGGTCCTACGAGCAGTACTTC. Its protein is CASRPSVGTGSYEQYF.

CDR3 loop: CASSLQGTNTEAFF. For the CDR3, the DNA is TGTGCCAGCAGCTTGCAGGGAACCAACACTGAAGCTTTCTTT. The V gene is TRBV5-4, the J gene TRBJ1-1; perhaps TRBD1 as D (5 bases). Germline-derived CDR1 and CDR2 are SGHNT and YYREEE (reference sequence). Trimming cost V 1 base and J 2 bases, with 9 bases left between them. CDR3 length: 14 amino acids. Variable domain in full (rest from reference TRBV5-4 and TRBJ1-1): ETGVTQSPTHLIKTRGQQVTLRCSSQSGHNTVSWYQQALGQGPQFIFQYYREEENGRGNFPPRFSGLQFPNYSSELNVNALELDDSALYLCASSLQGTNTEAFFGQGTRLTVV.

This clone was counted between two and nine times. At the DNA level, this CDR3 is encoded by other sequences in the same sample as well. V and J are TRBV18 and TRBJ1-1; D is perhaps TRBD1 (5 bases). The CDR3 is 13 residues long. Trimming stripped 6 bases from V and 0 bases from J, with 8 bases between. Germline CDR1 reads KGHSH; CDR2 reads LQKENI. Written as DNA, the CDR3 is TGTGCCAGCTCCGGGGGAGTGAACACTGAAGCTTTCTTT. Translating it yields CASSGGVNTEAFF.

The chain has TRBV12-3 or TRBV12-4 and TRBJ1-1, with D hard to call. V lost 2 bases, J lost 5 bases, and 9 bases lay in between. The CDR3 is made up of 13 amino acids. Here the CDR3 reads CASSLLEVTEAFF. As DNA, the CDR3 is TGTGCCAGCAGTTTATTAGAGGTTACTGAAGCTTTCTTT.

The chain couples TRBV10-3 to TRBJ1-2; D perhaps matches TRBD1 (5 bases). In germline, CDR1 is ENHRY, CDR2 SYGVKD. The CDR3 loop spans 16 amino acids. The V end lost 3 bases, the J end lost 7 bases, and 21 bases lay between the germline ends. Here the CDR3 DNA reads TGTGCCATCAGTGACCCCCATGGGGCCAGGGACTCTGGCTACACCTTC. Translated, it gives CAISDPHGARDSGYTF.

This rearrangement joins TRBV6-1 to TRBJ2-1; tentatively, D is TRBD2 (5 bases). The germline CDR1 and CDR2 sequences are MNHNS and SASEGT. V gave up 2 bases and J gave up 6 bases, with 17 bases separating them. The length of the CDR3 is 16 residues. CDR3 nucleotide sequence: TGTGCCAGCAGTGAAAGATCGGACTTGTACACCAATGAGCAGTTCTTC. Its protein is CASSERSDLYTNEQFF.

Only one count was recorded for this clone. The rearrangement uses TRBV7-9 and TRBJ1-4, with 7 bases matching TRBD1. After removal of 7 bases from V and 5 bases from J, the junction contained 7 bases not matched to a gene. The CDR3 length is 14 residues. Germline V gene sequence: CDR1 SEHNR, CDR2 FQNEAQ (reference sequence). The CDR3 here is CASKPGQLNEKLFF. Here the CDR3 DNA reads TGTGCCAGCAAACCGGGACAGCTGAATGAAAAACTGTTTTTT.